This T cell receptor beta chain was retrieved from a study of T cell responses to AZD1222 COVID-19 vaccine (dated by TCRdb to the early 2020s). For the study in its entirety: AZD1222 recipients given second doses at about 4 weeks or at about 12 weeks were pooled, since spike-specific TCR depth and breadth were not found to differ between the two schedules. TCR sequencing covered some 240 trial participants: 207 given two doses of AZD1222 and 26 given two doses of MenACWY control vaccine. Trial participants were enrolled into age subgroups of 18-55, 56-69 and 70-plus years, which contained approximately 150, 28 and 58 TCR-sequenced participants, respectively.

The CDR3 regions of human TCRbeta chains were analyzed by immunosequencing. The original methods were these. TCRs in the repertoires were matched against a reference library of SARS-CoV-2-specific TCRs that had been generated with the MIRA antigen-specificity platform. Breadth was defined as the fraction of unique TCRs that were SARS-CoV-2-associated. Depth was defined as the fraction of total T cells that were SARS-CoV-2-associated. Using the MIRA data, each spike-specific TCR was mapped to the spike region that the TCR reacts to and placed in a CD4 or CD8 class. Log10-transformed breadth and depth values were compared by one-way ANOVA with Sidak's multiple comparisons tests. In TCRdb, the immuneACCESS table is reduced to in-frame sequences with V and J assigned. These tables do not hold every clone; where another copy was compared, an unresolved V gene accounts for under half, and the others remain unexplained. The V and J calls and clone size come from that table; D and trimming were worked out from the DNA. Counted in this sample were fewer than 120,000 clones; about nine tenths of them appeared once. Under 10% of the sample lies in the top ten.

The germline V gene supplies CDR1 ENHRY and CDR2 SYGVKD. From the cysteine up to the phenylalanine, the CDR3 has a length of 16 residues. CDR3 DNA only is kept here, 48 bases in frame from base 1. Clipping removes 4 bases from V and 0 bases from J, with 4 as the unmatched junction base count. Remarks on this clone: Its binding antigen is unknown. Per-base qualities were not stored, and no clone one base away is much larger.

The time point label on this specimen signifies: baseline before first vaccination. Samples from vaccinated people were obtained from the UK trials COV001 and COV002, which included a single-blind randomized controlled phase 2/3 trial of AZD1222 (ChAdOx1 nCoV-19) in healthy adults. For TCRbeta chain sequencing, PBMC samples were collected from trial participants at day 0 and at day 28 after the second dose. Results the study describes overall, beyond this receptor: In the small 56-69-year group, the increase in depth fell short of significance, most likely because of low power. A significant rise in spike-specific TCR breadth and depth was observed after two AZD1222 doses relative to day 0 and relative to MenACWY recipients. Participants were mostly white British, with more females than males. The authors suggested clonal diversity may have been underestimated. Nearly half of unique spike-specific TCRs reportedly recognized epitopes outside regions mutated in the B.1.351 and B.1.1.7 variants. No day 14 peak-response samples were available, so repertoires were characterized only after the peak T cell response. Vaccine-associated CD4 TCRs spanned the whole spike protein, with dominant responses in regions 160-218 and 743-854. Only five to seven AZD1222 recipients were SARS-CoV-2 seropositive at baseline, limiting conclusions about previously exposed vaccinees.

Source: peripheral blood, taken on day 0 of AZD1222 vaccination. The sequence was collected from an adult in good health. The V and J genes are TRBV10-3 and TRBJ2-1, with TRBD2 matching 9 junction bases. CDR3 protein: CAISGRTSDSYNEQFF. In nucleotide form, the sequence is TGTGCCATCAGTGGAAGGACTAGCGACTCCTACAATGAGCAGTTCTTC.